This TCR beta chain was found in a study of cytomegalovirus exposure and HLA in healthy donors. Findings of the study overall: Several top significant clusters appeared, in a later analysis, to be linked to common viral pathogens. The classifier was said to identify cytomegalovirus status with high specificity and sensitivity.

Both 60 Vbeta primers and 13 Jbeta primers went into the PCR. Using immunoSEQ multiplex PCR, the repertoire was profiled, and TCRdb retains in-frame clones only, with some absent. This table has 100,000 to 150,000 clones, roughly 76% appearing once. A word on this clone: Its antigen is not known.

CDR3 length equals 17 residues. Trimming stripped 2 bases from V and 0 bases from J, with 17 bases between. Per the germline V gene, CDR1 is MDHEN and CDR2 is SYDVKM. This TCR was recovered from a woman aged 45-60 years in good health and CMV-seronegative. The sample comprised PBMCs. J is TRBJ2-7 and V is TRBV28; possibly TRBD2 for D (5 bases). CDR3 in DNA: TGTGCCAGCAGTTTAGATGTAGCGTCTGATAGCTCCTACGAGCAGTACTTC. Translated, it gives CASSLDVASDSSYEQYF.